This T cell receptor (beta chain) emerged from a study of cytomegalovirus exposure and HLA in healthy donors (dated by TCRdb to about 2017). With respect to the entire study: In an earlier analysis of about 560 of the donors, 276 Gb of sequence data and 95 million to 130 million unique TCR beta sequences from roughly 200 million T cells were reported. A later analysis re-examined previously published TCR beta repertoires from about 700 donors and added high-resolution HLA genotyping to investigate patterns of TCR occurrence. In the later analysis, no new phenotypic data were used to find candidate immune exposures; instead, reliance was placed on TCR beta sequences and their occurrence across donors. Typing coverage varied by locus: roughly 629-630 donors for A, B, C, DRB1 and DQB1; around 560 for DQA1; nearly 610 for DPA1; approximately 490 for DPB1. Of the roughly 390 genotyped donors, approximately 80% fell in the genetic ancestry cluster associated with self-reported Caucasian donors. About five DR-DQ haplotypes were handled as single units for association and clustering, since linkage in the cohort was strong. HLA typing included class I and class II loci at four-digit resolution. To predict cytomegalovirus infection status, the study brought together high-throughput TCR immunosequencing, statistical association of individual TCRs with disease status, and machine learning. Along with the approximately 700-subject first cohort, a separate validation cohort of over 90 different subjects was used. An early release covering roughly 600 HLA-typed donors comprised about 300 gigabases of sequencing data and 85 million to 100 million unique TCR sequences. Alongside the repertoire data, information on donor age, sex, ethnicity and CMV serostatus was compiled. In an earlier analysis of 587 of the donors, high-throughput TCR beta sequencing was used to judge whether each TCR beta V gene segment behaved as functional or pseudogenic. Every repertoire in the discovery cohort had been generated on one and the same sequencing platform. The T cell repertoires of under 750 subjects were profiled by immunosequencing and related to cytomegalovirus serostatus. A later genetic analysis took genome-wide SNP genotypes for about 55% of the 666 donors and used that subset as a discovery cohort. Among some 400 genotyped donors of the cohort, an average of 235,054 unique TCR beta nucleotide sequences were sequenced per donor, around 18% of them non-productive. The aim of the study was to test whether cataloging public T cell receptors could identify signatures of past pathogen exposure.

The library was obtained by the immunoSEQ multiplex PCR assay. The multiplex PCR relied on a mix of 60 forward primers for TCR Vbeta segments and 13 reverse primers for TCR Jbeta segments. Amplification of the CDR3 region of rearranged TCR beta genes was performed with a multiplex PCR assay on genomic DNA. The Illumina HiSeq System was used to sequence the amplified TCR beta libraries as 87-base-pair reads. The study's processing was this. A later analysis counted about 80 million unique TCR beta chains across the 666 repertoires, and some 11 million of these chains were shared by at least two donors. To remove PCR and sequencing errors, raw reads were error-corrected and collapsed into unique sequences using a nearest-neighbor algorithm that merged closely related sequences. To assign V, D and J gene segments, CDR3 sequences were aligned to IMGT reference sequences. For a sequence to be retained, a match of at least six nucleotides to both a V gene segment and a J gene segment was required. A rearrangement counted as productive if the CDR3 had no stop codons and remained in frame with V and J, and every other rearrangement counted as non-productive. Following IMGT convention, CDR3 was defined as the stretch from the second conserved V-encoded cysteine up to the conserved J-encoded phenylalanine. The earlier analysis of about 570 of the donors excluded any sequence lacking an unambiguous match to a single V gene segment. In an earlier analysis of several hundred of the donors, V segments were called functional above 56.7% productive rearrangements and were called segregating when the between-donor standard deviation exceeded 5%. A statistical classification framework was built to diagnose cytomegalovirus status from the catalog of TCR beta chain sequences. A later analysis assigned V and J genes by comparing TCR nucleotide sequences with IMGT/GENE-DB human TR gene sequences. In a later analysis, CDR3 sequences and most-parsimonious VDJ recombination scenarios were assigned using the TCRdist pipeline. In a later analysis, each TCR beta chain was defined by its CDR3 amino acid sequence together with its V-gene family, and reads without a unique V-gene family were excluded. In a later analysis, fewer than 600 highly shared, low-generation-probability nucleotide sequences were removed to address suspected cross-contamination and a sequencing artifact. In a later analysis, a clonal expansion index for each public chain was calculated from normalized within-repertoire ranks of inferred template counts. In a later analysis, generation probabilities were computed with a VDJ recombination model fitted to out-of-frame rearrangements, and the resulting probabilities were checked against IGoR. In a later analysis, hypergeometric tests were used to score TCR-TCR, TCR-HLA and TCR-CMV co-occurrence, with a repertoire-size bias correction applied to TCR pairs. False discovery rates were estimated in a later analysis by permuting HLA or CMV assignments 20 times. In a later analysis, co-occurring TCRs were grouped using DBSCAN, with TCRdist sequence similarity added in when clustering inside HLA-allele-positive subsets. Repertoires with fewer than 30,000 or more than 120,000 public chains were left out of co-occurrence clustering, as were about 5 repertoires with anomalous nucleotide sharing. Held by TCRdb, this immuneACCESS table contains in-frame sequences only and omits some clones. Under half of the omission traces to an unresolved V gene where checked; the cause of the rest is unknown. V and J calls and clone size are copied from that table; D and trimming were computed from the DNA. This sample holds about 88,000 clones; about 67% were observed only once. Approximately 16% of the sample is in the top ten clones.

As concerns this clone: Which antigen it targets is not known. No much larger clonotype is one base removed from it; base qualities were not supplied.

Spanning cysteine to phenylalanine, the CDR3 consists of 14 amino acids. CDR3 DNA is the only sequence kept; it has 42 bases, read in frame from the first base. Via the germline V gene, CDR1 is SGDLS and CDR2 YYNGEE. V has 4 bases trimmed and J has 3 bases trimmed; junction bases matching no gene number 4. Study-wide findings and limitations: A total of around 150 TCR beta chains were listed by the study as associated with cytomegalovirus. Compared with the roughly 720-donor mean, donors in an Asian-associated ancestry cluster had fewer N-insertions in productive TCRs, according to a later genetic analysis. Strong co-occurrence of HLA alleles, especially DR and DQ, made assigning TCR associations to individual alleles difficult. A later analysis reported that several top co-occurrence clusters appeared linked to parvovirus B19, influenza, CMV and Epstein-Barr virus. Presence/absence analyses assumed roughly uniform sequencing depth across donors, an assumption that may not hold. In this cohort, only TCR beta chains were sequenced, and detectable features were limited by the absence of alpha or paired-chain data. Immune exposure information for the cohort was limited to CMV serostatus. The classifier was reported to diagnose cytomegalovirus status with high specificity and sensitivity in both the original and validation cohorts. The earlier analysis of almost 600 of the donors excluded roughly 17 rarely observed V segments, including chromosome 9 orphons, because counts were too low. A later analysis found that most CMV-associated TCR beta chains appeared HLA-restricted, with HLA associations seemingly driven largely by CMV exposure. A further reported finding was that TCR beta sequences accurately predicted the HLA-A and HLA-B alleles for most subjects in the first cohort. In a later genetic analysis, a missense DCLRE1C variant was associated with V-gene and J-gene trimming of TCR beta chains, and the association was replicated in an independent cohort. Linkage disequilibrium might explain the correlated functional status among segregating V segments, but an unknown experimental factor could not be ruled out. In a later analysis, some 17,000 TCR beta sequences were associated with specific HLA alleles at a false discovery rate of 0.05. Because the 87-base-pair reads could not distinguish some IMGT-functional V segments, including TRBV6-2 and TRBV6-3, those segments were excluded. In a later analysis, TCR association rates were found to vary across HLA loci, with the most associated TCRs seen for DRB1 alleles and the fewest for HLA-C alleles. In an earlier analysis of more than 500 of the donors, most TCR beta V segments appeared in productive rearrangements about 87% or about 30% of the time, broadly matching IMGT annotations. The authors suggested that the approach could potentially be extended to other disease states and immunological phenotypes. HLA typing was unavailable for some donors at each locus, so association tests used only the typed subset. A few of the identified cytomegalovirus-associated TCR beta chains were confirmed in vitro to be specific for cytomegalovirus antigens. The sequencing pipeline was judged likely to have produced a cluster of highly shared sequence variants as a technical artifact. Most TCR sequences were observed very rarely across donors, whereas some public TCRs were present in many individuals. A later analysis found that HLA-associated TCR beta chains were more clonally expanded and had lower generation probabilities than equally common non-associated chains.

The cohort consisted of some 670 healthy bone marrow donors. At the time of sampling, every cohort member was nominally healthy, though immune exposures that went unrecorded were likely present. The donor was CMV seropositive and was included in the group of about 290 seropositive cohort members. A peripheral blood sample was provided by each donor, and peripheral blood mononuclear cells were used for TCR beta sequencing. The Qiagen DNeasy Blood Extraction Kit was used to extract genomic DNA from the blood cell samples. Sequencing was carried out using PBMCs. The sequence came from a woman aged 18-29 years in good health and CMV-seropositive. The sequence is built from TRBV9 and TRBJ2-7; 10 central bases correspond to TRBD2. The bases read TGTGCCAGCAGCCCCCAGCGGGAGGGCTACGAGCAGTACTTC. This codes for CASSPQREGYEQYF.